This TCR beta chain was identified in a study of cytomegalovirus exposure and HLA in healthy donors. Sequenced by immunoSEQ multiplex PCR; TCRdb stores in-frame clones only, minus some. The sample carries about 190,000 clones, about 86% recorded once. CDR1 is SNHLY and CDR2 is FYNNEI in the germline V gene. This CDR3 spans 14 amino acids. V was pared by 8 bases and J by 7 bases, with 21 bases between. This chain joins TRBV2 and TRBJ2-7; D is possibly TRBD2 (5 bases). The sample comprised PBMCs. The receptor was derived from a woman between 18 and 29 years old in good health and CMV-seropositive. CDR3 DNA: TGTGCCAGCCATCTAGGACTGGAGAGTAGTGAGCAGTACTTC. Its translation: CASHLGLESSEQYF.